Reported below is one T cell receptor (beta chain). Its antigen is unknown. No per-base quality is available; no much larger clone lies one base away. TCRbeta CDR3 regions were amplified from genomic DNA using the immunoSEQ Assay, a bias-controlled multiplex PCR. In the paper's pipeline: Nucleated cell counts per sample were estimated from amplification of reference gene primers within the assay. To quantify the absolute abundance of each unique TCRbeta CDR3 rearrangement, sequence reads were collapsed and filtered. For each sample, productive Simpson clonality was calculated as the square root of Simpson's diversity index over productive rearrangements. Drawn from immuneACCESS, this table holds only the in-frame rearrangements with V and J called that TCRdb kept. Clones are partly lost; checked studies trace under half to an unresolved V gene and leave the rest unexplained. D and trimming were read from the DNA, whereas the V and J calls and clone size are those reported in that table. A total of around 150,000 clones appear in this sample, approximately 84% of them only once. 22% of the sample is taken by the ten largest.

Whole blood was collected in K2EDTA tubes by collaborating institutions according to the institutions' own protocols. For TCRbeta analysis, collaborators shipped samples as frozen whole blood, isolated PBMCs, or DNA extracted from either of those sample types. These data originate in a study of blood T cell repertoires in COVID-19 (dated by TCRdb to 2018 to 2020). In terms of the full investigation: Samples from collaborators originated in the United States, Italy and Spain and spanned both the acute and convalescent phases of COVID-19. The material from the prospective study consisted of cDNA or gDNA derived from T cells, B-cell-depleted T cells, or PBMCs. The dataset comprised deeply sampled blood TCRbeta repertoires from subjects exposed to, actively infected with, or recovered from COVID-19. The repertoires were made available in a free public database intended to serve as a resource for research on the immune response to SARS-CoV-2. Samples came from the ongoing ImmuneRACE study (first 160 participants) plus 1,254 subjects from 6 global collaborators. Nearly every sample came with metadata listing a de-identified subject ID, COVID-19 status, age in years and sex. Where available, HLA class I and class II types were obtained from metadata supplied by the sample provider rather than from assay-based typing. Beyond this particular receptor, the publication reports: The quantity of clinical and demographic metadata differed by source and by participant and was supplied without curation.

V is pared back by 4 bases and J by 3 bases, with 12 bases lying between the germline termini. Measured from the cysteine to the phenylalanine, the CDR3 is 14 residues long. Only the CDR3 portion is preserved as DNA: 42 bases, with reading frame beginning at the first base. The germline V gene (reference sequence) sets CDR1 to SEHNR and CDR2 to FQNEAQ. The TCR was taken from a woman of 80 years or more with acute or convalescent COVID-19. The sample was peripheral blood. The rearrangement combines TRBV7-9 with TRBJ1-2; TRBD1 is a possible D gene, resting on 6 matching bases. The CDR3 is CASSSYRAHYGYTF. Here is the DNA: TGTGCCAGCAGCTCTTACAGGGCCCACTATGGCTACACCTTC.